This T cell receptor (beta chain) was sequenced in a study of shared clonotypes between healthy human individuals. CD45RO-negative, CCR7-positively selected cells formed the naive CD8 fraction, excluding terminally differentiated effector memory CD45RA+ cells. Of note for this clone: Its antigen remains unknown.

Study observations and caveats: A generally larger estimated richness was seen in naive subsets than in memory subsets.

Clones were sequenced by immunoSEQ multiplex PCR, and TCRdb holds only the in-frame ones, with some missing. The profile covers hundreds of thousands of clones, with 80% to 95% appearing a single time and nearly 25% taken by the ten largest. Germline CDR1 is SQVTM and CDR2 is ANQGSEA. The CDR3 is 14 amino acids. Trimming cost V 6 bases and J 3 bases, with 14 bases left between them. The source is a man aged 30 to 45 in good health. V and J are TRBV29-1 and TRBJ2-2; weak D call: TRBD1 (6 bases). Sequencing used naive CD8+ T cells sorted from blood. The CDR3 DNA sequence: TGCAGCGTCGGTATGACAGGATACACCGGGGAGCTGTTTTTT. Residues: CSVGMTGYTGELFF.